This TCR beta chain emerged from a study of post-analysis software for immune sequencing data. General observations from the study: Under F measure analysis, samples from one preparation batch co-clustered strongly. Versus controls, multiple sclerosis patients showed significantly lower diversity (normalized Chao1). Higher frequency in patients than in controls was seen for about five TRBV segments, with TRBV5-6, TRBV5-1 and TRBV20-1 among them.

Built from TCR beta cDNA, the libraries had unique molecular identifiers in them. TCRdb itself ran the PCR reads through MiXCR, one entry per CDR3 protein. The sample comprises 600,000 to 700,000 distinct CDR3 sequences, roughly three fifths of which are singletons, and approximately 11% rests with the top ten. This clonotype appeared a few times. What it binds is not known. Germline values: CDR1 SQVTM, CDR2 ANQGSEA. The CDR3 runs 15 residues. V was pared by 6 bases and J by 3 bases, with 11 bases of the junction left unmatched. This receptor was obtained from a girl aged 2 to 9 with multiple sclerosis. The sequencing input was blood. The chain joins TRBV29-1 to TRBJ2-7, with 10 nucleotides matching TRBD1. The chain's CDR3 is CSVTVGQGPYYEQYF. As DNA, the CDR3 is TGCAGCGTCACGGTGGGACAGGGGCCCTACTACGAGCAGTACTTC.